This TCR beta chain was identified in a study of blood T cells in healthy people across ages. Points from the study as a whole: Diversity estimates drawn from one million T cells were deemed underestimates.

The table lists this clonotype with a few counts. What it recognizes is unknown. The CDR3 runs to 15 residues. J gave up 8 bases and V 4 bases, and 9 bases lay outside the gene matches. Germline values: CDR1 SGHRS, CDR2 YFSETQ. Primers used in a second PCR of about 6 to 11 cycles were a sample-barcoded 5' primer and a J-beta primer mix. TCRdb reanalysed the 5' RACE reads using MiXCR and keeps one entry per CDR3 protein. The data hold around 800,000 distinct CDR3 sequences, with 25% to 30% observed a single time. The same sample was also studied in work on T cells of mothers and their children. That study adds: There were over 10 million TCR beta CDR3 reads from each mother and several million from each child. Related mother-child pairs showed slightly, non-significantly higher overlap than unrelated pairs.

The source of this sequence is a boy between 10 and 17 years old in good health. The J gene is TRBJ1-2, the V gene TRBV5-1; 12 positions match TRBD1. The sample comprised blood. The DNA of the CDR3 is TGCGCCAGCAGCCCTAGTCCCGGGACAGGGGGCGGCTACACCTTC. Translation: CASSPSPGTGGGYTF. Complete variable domain (other parts from reference TRBV5-1 and TRBJ1-2): KAGVTQTPRYLIKTRGQQVTLSCSPISGHRSVSWYQQTPGQGLQFLFEYFSETQRNKGNFPGRFSGRQFSNSRSEMNVSTLELGDSALYLCASSPSPGTGGGYTFGSGTRLTVV.